This T cell receptor beta chain is drawn from a study of T cell responses to AZD1222 COVID-19 vaccine. As concerns this clone: Its specificity is unknown.

Trimming cost V 2 bases and J 5 bases, with 10 bases left between them. The CDR3 runs to 13 residues. Germline lookup yields CDR1 SGHKS and CDR2 YYEKEE (reference sequence). Repertoires were generated with immunoSEQ multiplex PCR, while TCRdb's copy carries only in-frame clones and drops some. The sample contains roughly 180,000 clones, 85% to 95% of which appear only once. Broader study findings: Baseline serostatus was positive in only a handful of AZD1222 recipients. None of the repertoires were sampled until the peak T cell response had passed. Clonal diversity was possibly underestimated, and the donors were mostly white British, with more females.

The chain uses TRBV5-5 and TRBJ2-5; D call uncertain. The TCR comes from an adult who received the MenACWY meningococcal vaccine as a control. The sample here was peripheral blood, taken 28 days after the second dose of the MenACWY control vaccine. CDR3 sequence: CASSLARGETQYF. The DNA for the CDR3 is TGTGCCAGCAGCTTAGCACGTGGGGAGACCCAGTACTTC.